This is a list of T cell receptor beta chains from one sample in a study of cytomegalovirus exposure and HLA in healthy donors. TCRdb's copy holds only in-frame clones and misses some; the assay was immunoSEQ multiplex PCR. The table includes 100,000 to 120,000 clones, roughly three quarters detected once. The sequencing sample was made of PBMCs. The receptors derive from a man aged 30-40 years in good health and CMV-seropositive. The CDR3 runs from the conserved cysteine through the conserved F or W. A D gene is named only where the DNA matches it firmly. Only some rows state a clone size, as once, few, many or a class for expanded clones.

clone size: -
V gene: TRBV27
D gene: -
J gene: TRBJ1-2
CDR3 protein: CASSLSDSGGYTF
CDR3 DNA: TGTGCCAGCAGTTTATCGGACAGCGGCGGCTACACCTTC

clone size: -
V gene: TRBV7-9
D gene: -
J gene: TRBJ2-7
CDR3 protein: CSSSSLSYEQYF
CDR3 DNA: TGTTCCAGCAGCTCACTATCCTACGAGCAGTACTTC

clone size: many
V gene: TRBV7-2
D gene: TRBD1
J gene: TRBJ1-5
CDR3 protein: CASSPEGTGGQPQHF
CDR3 DNA: TGTGCCAGCAGCCCAGAAGGGACAGGGGGACAGCCCCAGCATTTT

clone size: -
V gene: TRBV5-1
D gene: -
J gene: TRBJ1-1
CDR3 protein: CASSLVPGMNTEAFF
CDR3 DNA: TGCGCCAGCAGCTTGGTACCGGGTATGAACACTGAAGCTTTCTTT

clone size: -
V gene: TRBV28
D gene: TRBD2
J gene: TRBJ2-3
CDR3 protein: CASSSFASGGPTDTQYF
CDR3 DNA: TGTGCCAGCAGTTCATTTGCTAGCGGGGGGCCCACAGATACGCAGTATTTT

clone size: -
V gene: TRBV5-1
D gene: TRBD1
J gene: TRBJ1-1
CDR3 protein: CASSGQGLGTEAFF
CDR3 DNA: TGCGCCAGCAGCGGACAGGGTCTAGGCACTGAAGCTTTCTTT

clone size: -
V gene: TRBV2
D gene: -
J gene: TRBJ2-3
CDR3 protein: CAGGGSGRTQYF
CDR3 DNA: TGTGCCGGAGGGGGCTCAGGGCGTACGCAGTATTTT

clone size: few
V gene: TRBV6-5
D gene: -
J gene: TRBJ1-1
CDR3 protein: CASSLRQYMNTEAFF
CDR3 DNA: TGTGCCAGCAGTTTACGCCAGTACATGAACACTGAAGCTTTCTTT

clone size: few
V gene: TRBV5-6
D gene: -
J gene: TRBJ1-1
CDR3 protein: CASSRGLHLMNTEAFF
CDR3 DNA: TGTGCCAGCAGCCGGGGGTTGCACTTAATGAACACTGAAGCTTTCTTT

clone size: -
V gene: TRBV7-2
D gene: TRBD2
J gene: TRBJ2-7
CDR3 protein: CASSTRGAASYEQYF
CDR3 DNA: TGTGCCAGCAGCACGCGGGGGGCCGCTTCCTACGAGCAGTACTTC

clone size: -
V gene: TRBV5-1
D gene: TRBD2
J gene: TRBJ2-3
CDR3 protein: CASSLGTSGGIYSTDTQYF
CDR3 DNA: TGCGCCAGCAGCCTAGGGACTAGCGGGGGAATTTACTCCACAGATACGCAGTATTTT

clone size: -
V gene: TRBV5-1
D gene: -
J gene: TRBJ2-7
CDR3 protein: CASSRQNPSYEQYF
CDR3 DNA: TGCGCCAGCAGCCGACAGAATCCCTCCTACGAGCAGTACTTC

clone size: -
V gene: TRBV5-1
D gene: -
J gene: TRBJ1-3
CDR3 protein: CASSRTEIQSGNTIYF
CDR3 DNA: TGCGCCAGCAGTCGGACAGAAATACAATCTGGAAACACCATATATTTT

clone size: -
V gene: TRBV6-1
D gene: -
J gene: TRBJ1-4
CDR3 protein: CASSENRDWATNEKLFF
CDR3 DNA: TGTGCCAGCAGTGAAAACAGGGATTGGGCAACTAATGAAAAACTGTTTTTT

clone size: -
V gene: TRBV7-8
D gene: -
J gene: TRBJ1-1
CDR3 protein: CASSLFEDSQEEAFF
CDR3 DNA: TGTGCCAGCAGCTTATTCGAGGACAGCCAGGAGGAAGCTTTCTTT

clone size: few
V gene: TRBV4-3
D gene: -
J gene: TRBJ1-4
CDR3 protein: CASSQELLGGELFF
CDR3 DNA: TGCGCCAGCAGCCAGGAACTACTAGGGGGTGAACTGTTTTTT

clone size: -
V gene: TRBV10-3
D gene: TRBD2
J gene: TRBJ2-3
CDR3 protein: CAISGMSSGVTDTQYF
CDR3 DNA: TGTGCCATCAGCGGTATGTCTAGCGGGGTAACAGATACGCAGTATTTT

clone size: -
V gene: TRBV30
D gene: -
J gene: TRBJ2-7
CDR3 protein: CAWSGVRGTYHEQYF
CDR3 DNA: TGTGCCTGGAGTGGGGTCCGGGGGACCTACCACGAGCAGTACTTC

clone size: once
V gene: TRBV27
D gene: TRBD2
J gene: TRBJ2-1
CDR3 protein: CASSSLGISGANEQFF
CDR3 DNA: TGTGCCAGCAGTTCCCTCGGGATTAGCGGGGCCAATGAGCAGTTCTTC

clone size: -
V gene: TRBV2
D gene: TRBD2
J gene: TRBJ2-5
CDR3 protein: CASSARAGGPIGETQYF
CDR3 DNA: TGTGCCAGCAGTGCGAGAGCGGGGGGGCCAATTGGAGAGACCCAGTACTTC

clone size: few
V gene: TRBV5-1
D gene: -
J gene: TRBJ2-7
CDR3 protein: CASSDGGGTVPYF
CDR3 DNA: TGCGCCAGCAGCGACGGAGGAGGGACAGTGCCGTACTTC

clone size: -
V gene: TRBV10-2
D gene: -
J gene: TRBJ1-4
CDR3 protein: CASRRDTTNEKLFF
CDR3 DNA: TGCGCCAGCAGGAGGGATACAACTAATGAAAAACTGTTTTTT

clone size: -
V gene: TRBV19
D gene: -
J gene: TRBJ2-2
CDR3 protein: CASSIGGVRELFF
CDR3 DNA: TGTGCCAGTAGTATAGGGGGGGTCCGGGAGCTGTTTTTT

clone size: -
V gene: TRBV7-9
D gene: TRBD2
J gene: TRBJ2-2
CDR3 protein: CASSLVLAVNTGELFF
CDR3 DNA: TGTGCCAGCAGCTTAGTGCTAGCGGTGAACACCGGGGAGCTGTTTTTT

clone size: -
V gene: TRBV6-6
D gene: TRBD1
J gene: TRBJ1-6
CDR3 protein: CASRPRQGANSPLHF
CDR3 DNA: TGTGCCAGCAGACCCCGACAGGGGGCGAATTCACCCCTCCACTTT

clone size: -
V gene: TRBV15
D gene: -
J gene: TRBJ1-2
CDR3 protein: CATSSSYESLRGYTF
CDR3 DNA: TGTGCCACCAGCAGTAGCTACGAGTCCTTACGTGGCTACACCTTC

clone size: -
V gene: TRBV10-3
D gene: -
J gene: TRBJ2-1
CDR3 protein: CAISEHFFSYNEQFF
CDR3 DNA: TGTGCCATCAGTGAGCACTTTTTCTCCTACAATGAGCAGTTCTTC

clone size: -
V gene: TRBV19
D gene: TRBD1
J gene: TRBJ2-7
CDR3 protein: CASSIGTGGRYEQYF
CDR3 DNA: TGTGCCAGTAGTATCGGGACAGGGGGCAGGTACGAGCAGTACTTC

clone size: few
V gene: TRBV29-1
D gene: -
J gene: TRBJ2-6
CDR3 protein: CSVYSGANVLTF
CDR3 DNA: TGCAGCGTTTACTCTGGGGCCAACGTCCTGACTTTC

clone size: once
V gene: TRBV10-3
D gene: TRBD2
J gene: TRBJ2-1
CDR3 protein: CAIRGLDDERNEQFF
CDR3 DNA: TGTGCCATCAGAGGACTAGACGATGAAAGAAATGAGCAGTTCTTC

clone size: -
V gene: TRBV19
D gene: TRBD1
J gene: TRBJ2-7
CDR3 protein: CASSIGRGRPPTF
CDR3 DNA: TGTGCCAGTAGTATCGGCAGGGGGCGACCCCCGACCTTC

clone size: -
V gene: TRBV6-5
D gene: -
J gene: TRBJ2-3
CDR3 protein: CASSSHTRTDTQYF
CDR3 DNA: TGTGCCAGCAGTTCCCACACTAGGACAGATACGCAGTATTTT

clone size: few
V gene: TRBV6-1
D gene: -
J gene: TRBJ2-7
CDR3 protein: CASIASGEDHYEQYF
CDR3 DNA: TGTGCCAGCATCGCCAGTGGTGAGGATCACTACGAGCAGTACTTC

clone size: -
V gene: TRBV7-8
D gene: TRBD2
J gene: TRBJ2-2
CDR3 protein: CASSFLLAGGPLAGELFF
CDR3 DNA: TGTGCCAGCAGCTTCCTACTAGCGGGGGGGCCTCTGGCCGGGGAGCTGTTTTTT

clone size: -
V gene: TRBV29-1
D gene: TRBD2
J gene: TRBJ2-3
CDR3 protein: CSVGTGGDTQYF
CDR3 DNA: TGCAGCGTGGGGACGGGAGGGGATACGCAGTATTTT

clone size: -
V gene: TRBV4-2
D gene: -
J gene: TRBJ2-7
CDR3 protein: CASSSGTGYEQYF
CDR3 DNA: TGTGCCAGCAGCAGCGGGACAGGCTACGAGCAGTACTTC

clone size: few
V gene: TRBV5-1
D gene: TRBD1
J gene: TRBJ1-1
CDR3 protein: CASSPGTARRGAEAFF
CDR3 DNA: TGCGCCAGCAGCCCCGGGACAGCAAGAAGAGGGGCTGAAGCTTTCTTT

clone size: -
V gene: TRBV7-9
D gene: TRBD1
J gene: TRBJ2-7
CDR3 protein: CASSFTGQGSEQYF
CDR3 DNA: TGTGCCAGCAGCTTTACTGGACAGGGATCCGAGCAGTACTTC

clone size: -
V gene: TRBV13
D gene: -
J gene: TRBJ1-2
CDR3 protein: CASSFSYGYTF
CDR3 DNA: TGTGCCAGCAGCTTCTCTTATGGCTACACCTTC

clone size: -
V gene: TRBV29-1
D gene: TRBD2
J gene: TRBJ2-1
CDR3 protein: CSAPLAGGSNEQFF
CDR3 DNA: TGCAGCGCACCATTAGCGGGGGGCTCCAATGAGCAGTTCTTC

clone size: -
V gene: TRBV29-1
D gene: TRBD1
J gene: TRBJ1-1
CDR3 protein: CSAVPGQGSAFF
CDR3 DNA: TGCAGCGCCGTCCCGGGACAGGGTTCGGCTTTCTTT